The 21 T cell receptor beta chains in this list originate from one sample, sequenced in a study of blood T cells in healthy people across ages. The second PCR ran roughly 6 to 11 cycles with a sample-barcoded 5' primer and J-beta primers. Each CDR3 protein is one row after TCRdb ran MiXCR on the 5' RACE reads. The table records about 1.6 million distinct CDR3 sequences, 30% to 35% of them present only once. Sequenced input: blood. These receptors came from a woman between 25 and 40 years old in good health.

This clonotype has just a few counts. The chain uses TRBV11-1 and TRBJ1-1, with TRBD1 identical over 7 bases. The CDR3 spans 14 residues. Looked up from germline, CDR1 is SGHAT and CDR2 is FQDESV (reference sequence). V lost 5 bases to trimming and J lost 1 base; unmatched junction nucleotides: 4. The CDR3 reads CASSKGDRNTEAFF. For the CDR3, the DNA is TGTGCCAGCAGCAAGGGGGACAGGAACACTGAAGCTTTCTTT.

This clonotype was detected ten times or more. The chain uses TRBV7-9 and TRBJ2-3, with D maybe TRBD2 (6 bases). The V gene lost 3 bases and the J gene lost 2 bases, with 12 bases spanning the gap. Germline assignment: CDR1 SEHNR and CDR2 FQNEAQ (reference sequence). The CDR3 extends over 15 amino acids. DNA for the CDR3: TGTGCCAGCAGCTTGGCCCGGGGGTCCACAGATACGCAGTATTTT. Encoded protein: CASSLARGSTDTQYF.

This clonotype appeared many times. This rearrangement joins TRBV10-1 to TRBJ2-3; D is unresolved. V was pared by 3 bases and J by 7 bases, with 5 bases between. The CDR3 extends over 11 amino acids. The germline CDR1 and CDR2 sequences are WNHNN and SYGVQD (reference sequence). CDR3 sequence (DNA): TGCGCCAGCAGTGACTCCTATACGCAGTATTTT. The encoded protein is CASSDSYTQYF.

CDR3 amino acids: CSARMAGAPMNEQYF. The CDR3 nucleotides read TGCAGTGCTAGGATGGCGGGGGCCCCCATGAACGAGCAGTACTTC. J is TRBJ2-7 and V is TRBV20-1; possible D gene TRBD2, 7 bases. The CDR3 is made up of 15 amino acids. Trimming removed 3 bases at V and 5 bases at J, with 20 bases between. The germline V gene has CDR1 DFQATT and CDR2 SNEGSKA (reference sequence).

The chain joins TRBV29-1 to TRBJ1-2; D not certain. The CDR3 is made up of 12 amino acids. V was trimmed by 7 bases and J by 4 bases, leaving 13 bases between them. Germline V gene lookup returns CDR1 SQVTM and CDR2 ANQGSEA. The CDR3 is CSAEDRFYGYTF. The DNA of the CDR3 is TGCAGCGCTGAGGACCGGTTCTATGGCTACACCTTC.

Written as DNA, the CDR3 is TGCAGCGTTGTTTGGAACGCGAACACCGGGGAGCTGTTTTTT. Residues: CSVVWNANTGELFF. This chain joins TRBV29-1 and TRBJ2-2; D unresolved. The V gene's germline CDR1 is SQVTM and CDR2 ANQGSEA. Trimming left V 4 bases short and J 0 bases short, with 9 bases between. The CDR3 is made up of 14 amino acids.

The table lists this clonotype with a few counts. The rearrangement uses TRBV20-1 and TRBJ2-7; D is possibly TRBD1 (5 bases). Germline V CDR1 and CDR2: DFQATT, SNEGSKA (reference sequence). Trimming stripped 0 bases from V and 4 bases from J, with 22 bases between. CDR3 size: 17 residues. The CDR3 DNA sequence: TGCAGTGCTAGAGATTCGCAGGGCCCGAAACTCGGGTACGAGCAGTACTTC. It is translated as CSARDSQGPKLGYEQYF.

This clonotype was counted a few times. This sequence joins TRBV7-9 and TRBJ2-1; 8 nucleotides match TRBD2. CDR1 and CDR2 from the germline V gene are SEHNR and FQNEAQ (reference sequence). The V segment lost 2 bases and the J segment 7 bases; nucleotides outside the gene matches: 7. The CDR3 extends over 15 amino acids. CDR3 nucleotide sequence: TGTGCCAGCAGCTTATTAACTAGCGGACGGAATGAGCAGTTCTTC. Translation: CASSLLTSGRNEQFF.

This clonotype showed up just a few times. This chain joins TRBV25-1 and TRBJ2-5; 7 bases map to TRBD1. The CDR3 runs 15 residues. Trimming cost V 3 bases and J 0 bases; bases outside gene matches: 4. Germline CDR1 and CDR2: MGHDK and SYGVNS. CDR3: CASSENRGNQETQYF. The CDR3 nucleotides are TGTGCCAGCAGTGAGAACAGGGGAAACCAAGAGACCCAGTACTTC.

The V call is TRBV30, the J call TRBJ1-1, with 12 bases aligning to TRBD1. Per the germline V gene, CDR1 is GTSNPN and CDR2 is SVGIG (reference sequence). This CDR3 is 15 amino acids long. V dropped 6 bases and J dropped 5; count of bases not matched to a gene: 10. CDR3 sequence (DNA): TGTGCCTGTCTCCGGGACAGGGGGCGAGGGACTGAAGCTTTCTTT. Protein: CACLRDRGRGTEAFF.

This clonotype appeared once. The junction does not match germline at one end; this may be a read error. This chain joins TRBV12-3 or TRBV12-4 and TRBJ2-7, with 7 bases fitting TRBD2. The CDR3 length is 17 residues. The DNA for the CDR3 is TGTGCCTGCAGTATGGCAACCGGGACGGGGGGTCGATACGAGCAGTACTTC. Its protein product is CACSMATGTGGRYEQYF.

J is TRBJ2-7 and V is TRBV10-1, with a possible D match to TRBD1 (6 bases). Germline assignment: CDR1 WNHNN and CDR2 SYGVQD (reference sequence). This CDR3 comprises 11 residues. V was cut by 6 bases and J by 9 bases, with 12 bases left in between. This CDR3 is CASSDRTGQYF. The DNA for the CDR3 is TGCGCCAGCAGCGACAGGACCGGGCAGTACTTC.

There are a few counts of this clonotype. The rearrangement uses TRBV6-1 and TRBJ2-7; D is unclear. Germline CDR1 MNHNS, CDR2 SASEGT. The CDR3 covers 12 residues. Trimming took off 7 bases at V and 0 bases at J, with 7 bases between the two ends. The CDR3 protein is CASTPSSYEQYF. The CDR3, as DNA: TGTGCCAGCACTCCAAGCTCCTACGAGCAGTACTTC.

A note on this clonotype: A much larger clone sits a single nucleotide away, making a read error possible. The V call is TRBV29-1, the J call TRBJ2-7; TRBD2 matches at 10 bases. CDR3 length: 13 residues. The germline CDR1 and CDR2 sequences are SQVTM and ANQGSEA. Trimming cost V 7 bases and J 3 bases; bases outside gene matches: 6. The chain's CDR3 is CSAAGLANYEQYF. In nucleotides, the CDR3 is TGCAGCGCCGCGGGACTAGCGAACTACGAGCAGTACTTC.

A few counts support this clonotype. This chain links TRBV5-6 with TRBJ2-7, with TRBD2 matching 10 bases. The germline V gene has CDR1 SGHDT and CDR2 YYEEEE. V dropped 0 bases and J dropped 6; count of bases not matched to a gene: 9. There are 16 residues in the CDR3. This CDR3 reads CASSLAAGGPQGEQYF. CDR3 DNA sequence: TGTGCCAGCAGCTTGGCAGCGGGAGGGCCTCAAGGCGAGCAGTACTTC.

The DNA of the CDR3 is TGCGCCAGCAGCCGACTCCCGGACAGGGCAGGAGAAAAACTGTTTTTT. This translates into CASSRLPDRAGEKLFF. The chain employs TRBV5-1 and TRBJ1-4; TRBD1 matches at 8 bases. CDR1 is SGHRS and CDR2 is YFSETQ in the germline V gene. The CDR3 runs 16 residues. Germline trimming cut 4 bases from V and 8 bases from J; bases unmatched to any gene: 13.

In its sample, this clonotype was seen many times. The chain has TRBV4-1 and TRBJ2-1; possibly TRBD2 for D (5 bases). This CDR3 is built from 17 residues. Deletions cut 3 bases from V and 3 bases from J, with 18 bases between. Looked up from germline, CDR1 is MGHRA and CDR2 is YSYEKL. For the CDR3, the DNA is TGCGCCAGCAGCCATGGAAGAGTGGCGGGCCTCTACAATGAGCAGTTCTTC. Amino acid sequence: CASSHGRVAGLYNEQFF.

The chain links TRBV20-1 to TRBJ1-2; D is undetermined. The CDR3 has 15 residues. The ends were cut back, 4 bases at V and 4 bases at J, with 19 bases in the middle. The germline CDR1 and CDR2 sequences are DFQATT and SNEGSKA (reference sequence). The CDR3 nucleotides read TGCAGTGCTACCAGTCCGGACCGGACTAGCTATGGCTACACCTTC. This codes for CSATSPDRTSYGYTF.

CDR3: CSARGRQGGGGEQYF. The DNA for the CDR3 is TGCAGTGCTAGAGGCCGACAGGGGGGCGGAGGCGAGCAGTACTTC. The J gene is TRBJ2-7, the V gene TRBV20-1; 9 positions agree with TRBD1. The CDR3 consists of 15 residues. CDR1 and CDR2 from the germline V gene are DFQATT and SNEGSKA (reference sequence). V shed 1 base, J shed 6 bases, and the junction held 10 bases outside the gene matches.

The chain employs TRBV28 and TRBJ2-7; TRBD2 agrees at 9 bases. The V and J ends lost 3 bases and 2 bases, in that order; junction bases with no gene match: 5. This CDR3 comprises 15 residues. Germline V gene sequence: CDR1 MDHEN, CDR2 SYDVKM. CDR3 sequence: CASSFPLAGTYEQYF. The CDR3, as DNA: TGTGCCAGCAGTTTTCCGCTAGCGGGGACCTACGAGCAGTACTTC.

The sample holds a few counts of this clonotype. The DNA of the CDR3 is TGCAGTGCTAGCAGGGATGTTGGGGAGCTGTTTTTT. Protein product: CSASRDVGELFF. The chain couples TRBV20-1 to TRBJ2-2, with a weak D call TRBD1 (5 bases). The ends were cut back, 3 bases at V and 8 bases at J, with 10 bases in the middle. Germline values: CDR1 DFQATT, CDR2 SNEGSKA (reference sequence). The CDR3 length is 12 residues.